The 2 T cell receptor beta chains presented below share a single source sample, sequenced in a study of read filtering for tumor transcriptome and immune sequencing. Molecular barcoded adaptors covering alpha/delta and beta/gamma chains were used on approximately 400 ng RNA. MiXCR, run by TCRdb on the reads, gives a single entry per CDR3 protein. The table includes about 9,200 distinct CDR3 sequences, about 15% detected once. Material: a population of CD138-negative cells sorted from bone marrow. The origin of the receptors is a donor aged 40 or older with multiple myeloma.

This clonotype was detected ten times or more. This chain connects TRBV20-1 to TRBJ2-3, with D tentatively TRBD1 or TRBD2 (5 bases each). Germline V CDR1 and CDR2: DFQATT, SNEGSKA (reference sequence). This CDR3 has 14 amino acids. V lost 6 bases to trimming and J lost 2 bases, with 15 bases between them. CDR3 protein: CSAPGGTYTDTQYF. The CDR3 DNA is TGCAGTGCACCTGGGGGTACCTACACAGATACGCAGTATTTT.

This clonotype was seen many times. The chain couples TRBV12-3 or TRBV12-4 to TRBJ2-2; a weak D match, TRBD1 (6 bases). There are 16 residues in the CDR3. V was pared by 6 bases and J by 1 base, with 15 bases between. CDR3 protein: CASSLLGHKNTGELFF. The DNA of the CDR3 is TGTGCCAGCAGCCTATTGGGACACAAGAACACCGGGGAGCTGTTTTTT.